This entry features one TCR beta chain sequence. This CDR3 is built from 15 residues. With V trimmed by 6 bases and J by 9 bases, 13 bases remained unmatched. Germline V lookup: CDR1 WSHSY, CDR2 SAAADI. TCR sequencing covered three patients who responded to pembrolizumab. This specimen belongs to a study of PD-1 blockade in mismatch repair-deficient tumors. Across the study: All were previously treated, progressing patients with around 12 mismatch repair-deficient cancer types.

Generated by immunoSEQ multiplex PCR, the TCRdb table keeps only in-frame clones and is missing some. The table includes some 130,000 clones, about nine tenths detected once. The sequence was collected from an adult with mismatch repair-deficient cancer. The rearrangement uses TRBV10-2 and TRBJ2-3; 9 bases are shared with TRBD1. The sample consisted of peripheral blood, taken roughly 67 weeks after starting pembrolizumab. The CDR3 sequence: CASSEGQGITRTQYF. The CDR3 DNA reads as TGCGCCAGCAGCGAGGGACAGGGTATAACGAGGACGCAGTATTTT.